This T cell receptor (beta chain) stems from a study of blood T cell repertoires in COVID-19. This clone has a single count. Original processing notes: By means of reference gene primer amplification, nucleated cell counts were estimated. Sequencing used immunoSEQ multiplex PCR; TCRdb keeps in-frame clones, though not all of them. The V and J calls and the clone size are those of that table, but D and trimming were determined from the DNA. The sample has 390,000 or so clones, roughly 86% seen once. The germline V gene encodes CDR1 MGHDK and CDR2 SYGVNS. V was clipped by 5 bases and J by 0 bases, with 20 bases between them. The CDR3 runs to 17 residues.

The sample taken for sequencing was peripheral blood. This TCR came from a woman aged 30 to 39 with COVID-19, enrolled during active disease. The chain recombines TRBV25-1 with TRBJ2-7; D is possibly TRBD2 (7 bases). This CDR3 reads CASSTSGVGGSSYEQYF. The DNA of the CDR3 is TGTGCCAGCAGTACCAGCGGGGTGGGGGGCAGCTCCTACGAGCAGTACTTC.